The 13 T cell receptor beta chains presented below share a single source sample, sequenced in a study of human T cells and chemical hapten exposure. TCRdb re-called the RACE reads through MiXCR, storing one row per CDR3 protein. The sample lists about 42,000 distinct CDR3 sequences, just under 9% seen once, with 15% in the top ten. The time point is: patch test 2, 6 weeks after DPC sensitization. Specified treatment: therapeutic diphenylcyclopropenone sensitization with weekly scalp DPC. Source: whole blood, taken in connection with sensitization to the hapten diphenylcyclopropenone (DPC). The source is a woman between 35 and 50 years old with alopecia areata. Some clones in this sample may be carry-over from other donors' samples.

This clonotype came up many times. The genes are TRBV5-1 and TRBJ1-5; no definite D call. Germline-derived CDR1 and CDR2 are SGHRS and YFSETQ. This CDR3 contains 15 residues. With 0 bases removed from V and 1 base from J, the gap between germline ends came to 8 bases. In DNA form, the CDR3 reads TGCGCCAGCAGCTTGGACGGCGGCAGCAATCAGCCCCAGCATTTT. This translates into CASSLDGGSNQPQHF.

In its sample, this clonotype was seen many times. The chain employs TRBV4-2 and TRBJ1-6, with D maybe TRBD1 (5 bases). V lost 3 bases and J lost 6, with 18 bases in between. Germline lookup yields CDR1 LGHNA and CDR2 YNFKEQ. The CDR3 is 17 residues long. This CDR3 reads CASSQALGDPGNSPLHF. The CDR3 bases are TGTGCCAGCAGCCAGGCCCTTGGGGACCCCGGTAATTCACCCCTCCACTTT.

This clonotype was seen only a few times. The chain is built from TRBV5-1 and TRBJ1-2, with 8 nucleotides matching TRBD1. CDR3 length equals 14 residues. Germline CDR1 reads SGHRS; CDR2 reads YFSETQ. V dropped 0 bases and J dropped 6; count of bases not matched to a gene: 4. CDR3 nucleotides: TGCGCCAGCAGCTTGGATGCCAGGGGGCATGGCTACACCTTC. Its protein is CASSLDARGHGYTF.

J is TRBJ1-5 and V is TRBV12-3 or TRBV12-4, with D possibly being TRBD1 (6 bases). The CDR3 covers 11 residues. V was pared by 5 bases and J by 11 bases, with 10 bases between. In DNA form, the CDR3 reads TGTGCCAGCAGTCCAGGGGTAGCCCAGCATTTT. Translation gives CASSPGVAQHF.

In this sample, this clonotype turned up many times. This chain connects TRBV7-6 to TRBJ2-7, with 11 bases lining up with TRBD1. The CDR3 covers 14 residues. Germline lookup yields CDR1 SGHVS and CDR2 FNYEAQ. The J segment lost 6 bases and the V segment lost 1 base, leaving 2 bases of the junction unmatched. In DNA form, the CDR3 reads TGTGCCAGCAGCTTAGGGACAGGGGGCAGCGAGCAGTACTTC. Its translation: CASSLGTGGSEQYF. Together with reference TRBV7-6 and TRBJ2-7, the CDR3 gives the full variable domain: GAGVSQSPRYKVTKRGQDVALRCDPISGHVSLYWYRQALGQGPEFLTYFNYEAQQDKSGLPNDRFSAERPEGSISTLTIQRTEQRDSAMYRCASSLGTGGSEQYFGPGTRLTVT.

In this sample, this clonotype turned up many times. The chain employs TRBV18 and TRBJ2-5; D gene uncertain. With 1 base removed from V and 4 bases from J, the gap between germline ends came to 7 bases. CDR1 is KGHSH, CDR2 LQKENI, per germline. The CDR3 spans 13 residues. DNA for the CDR3: TGTGCCAGCTCACCACTTAGTCGAGAGACCCAGTACTTC. Its protein is CASSPLSRETQYF.

This clonotype was seen at least ten times. V and J are TRBV12-3 or TRBV12-4 and TRBJ2-3; TRBD2 agrees at 9 bases. The CDR3 consists of 15 residues. V shed 3 bases and J 5 bases; nucleotides not matched to a gene: 6. CDR3 DNA: TGTGCCAGCAGTTTCGGCGGGGGGGCAGGAGATACGCAGTATTTT. Its translation: CASSFGGGAGDTQYF.

To note about this clonotype: Its ends do not fully match the called genes, so a read error is possible. The chain combines TRBV11-3 with TRBJ2-1; TRBD1 matches 8 bases. The germline gives CDR1 SGHNT, CDR2 YENEEA. This CDR3 spans 15 amino acids. For the CDR3, the DNA is TGTACCAGCAGCCCCAGGACAGGGAGCTACAATGAGCAGTTCTTC. Translated: CTSSPRTGSYNEQFF.

The chain combines TRBV7-2 with TRBJ2-2; 12 nucleotides match TRBD2. The V and J ends lost 3 bases and 1 base, in that order; junction bases with no gene match: 0. The germline V gene has CDR1 SGHTA and CDR2 FQGNSA. The CDR3 has 16 amino acids. As DNA, the CDR3 is TGTGCCAGCAGCTTGGGACTAGCGGGGAACACCGGGGAGCTGTTTTTT. It translates to CASSLGLAGNTGELFF.

The genes are TRBV9 and TRBJ1-2; D not resolved. The length of the CDR3 is 12 residues. Trimming removed 0 bases from V and 1 base from J, with 1 base in between. In germline, CDR1 is SGDLS, CDR2 YYNGEE. The CDR3 sequence: CASSVVNYGYTF. CDR3 DNA sequence: TGTGCCAGCAGCGTAGTTAACTATGGCTACACCTTC.

On this clonotype: A much larger clone is a single base away; this may be a read error. J is TRBJ2-3 and V is TRBV6-5; TRBD1 matches 10 bases. Germline assignment: CDR1 MNHEY and CDR2 SVGAGI. Trimming took 2 bases from V and 5 from J; bases not matched to a gene: 7. There are 16 residues in the CDR3. The CDR3 spells CASSYTRQGAKDTQYF. CDR3 in DNA: TGTGCCAGCAGTTACACGAGACAGGGGGCGAAAGATACGCAGTATTTT.

This clonotype has a count of ten or more. V usage is TRBV5-6 and J usage is TRBJ2-1, with 7 nucleotides matching TRBD1. The CDR3 has 14 amino acids. Germline CDR1 reads SGHDT; CDR2 reads YYEEEE. The junction had 12 bases not matched to a gene; V was cut back by 5 bases and J by 10 bases. For the CDR3, the DNA is TGTGCCAGCAGGACAGGGCTGGAGTCGAAGGAGCAGTTCTTC. Its protein product is CASRTGLESKEQFF.

At least ten counts were recorded for this clonotype. CDR3 residues: CASSQGGRVGGVYEQYF. DNA of the CDR3: TGTGCCAGCAGCCAAGGGGGAAGGGTTGGAGGGGTCTACGAGCAGTACTTC. The chain uses TRBV3-1 and TRBJ2-7; a possible D gene is TRBD2 (6 bases). Trimming removed 1 base at V and 3 bases at J, with 19 bases between. Germline V CDR1 and CDR2: LGHDT, YNNKEL (reference sequence). The CDR3 totals 17 residues.